The source of this TCR beta chain is a study of blood T cells in healthy people across ages. The second PCR ran about 6 to 12 cycles with a sample-barcoded 5' primer and J-beta primers. TCRdb itself ran the 5' RACE reads through MiXCR, one entry per CDR3 protein. In the table there are 450,000 to 600,000 distinct CDR3 sequences, about 25% of which are singletons. Germline CDR1 and CDR2: MNHEY and SVGAGI. The length of the CDR3 is 13 residues. Between the trimmed V and J ends, which lost 7 bases and 8 bases, there was a span of 14 bases. These same data were also listed under a study on T cells of mothers and their children.

The receptor comes from a boy between 2 and 10 years old in good health. The chain uses TRBV6-5 and TRBJ1-4; D possibly corresponds to TRBD1 (5 bases). Sequencing used blood. In DNA, the CDR3 is TGTGCCAGCATTCGACAGAATGGGGAAAAACTGTTTTTT. The encoded protein is CASIRQNGEKLFF.